This T cell receptor (beta chain) was documented in a study of T cells in Graves' hyperthyroidism and ophthalmopathy. V was pared by 4 bases and J by 8 bases, with 18 bases between. The CDR3 consists of 15 residues. Germline loops: CDR1 SGHKS, CDR2 YYEKEE (reference sequence). This clonotype was found a few times. Reasons for excluding patients were uncontrolled infection, other autoimmune disease, pregnancy or lactation. Amplified TCR beta CDR3 regions came from RNA transcripts. TCR CDR3 underwent first-round RT-PCR with the HTBI primer set. TCRdb used MiXCR to reprocess the multiplex PCR reads, holding one entry per CDR3 protein. The sample shows some 620,000 distinct CDR3 sequences, around 15% of them seen only once.

Sequencing was carried out using blood. The chain joins TRBV5-5 to TRBJ1-4, with D maybe TRBD1 (5 bases). This clonotype was obtained from a woman aged 25-40 years with Graves' hyperthyroidism. CDR3 amino acids: CASSPGGTRGEKLFF. In nucleotides, the CDR3 is TGTGCCAGCAGCCCCGGGGGGACCCGGGGCGAAAAACTGTTTTTT.